This T cell receptor (beta chain) was obtained from a study of blood T cells in healthy people across ages. This clonotype was found many times. The antigen is unknown. For the second PCR, which ran for roughly 7 to 11 cycles, a sample-barcoded 5' primer and a J-beta primer mix were used. Using its own MiXCR run on the 5' RACE reads, TCRdb lists one record per CDR3 protein. This sample carries 600,000 or so distinct CDR3 sequences, less than 60% of them seen once, and the ten largest clones take around 23%. V dropped 6 bases and J dropped 7 bases, with 12 bases sitting between them. Per the germline V gene, CDR1 is MNHEY and CDR2 is SVGAGI. The CDR3 length is 12 residues. Study observations and caveats: Older individuals had lower TCR beta diversity per million T cells (the decline was roughly linear).

This chain joins TRBV6-5 and TRBJ2-5; TRBD1 or TRBD2 may be the D gene (5 bases each). This TCR came from a man at least 80 years old in good health. Sequenced material: blood. CDR3 protein: CASSSGRGTQYF. The CDR3 bases are TGTGCCAGCAGCTCGGGGCGCGGGACCCAGTACTTC.